This T cell receptor (beta chain) was documented in a study of identical twins. Whole-study findings and limits: Recombination models fit unrelated individuals' TCR alpha sharing but underestimated twins'.

Template switching, a step in the protocol, added a universal primer site, and cDNA carried unique molecular identifiers. Using its own MiXCR run on the 5' RACE reads, TCRdb lists one record per CDR3 protein. The sample has 1.5 million to 2 million distinct CDR3 sequences; under 35% are singletons. Germline-derived CDR1 and CDR2 are KGHDR and SFDVKD. This CDR3 region has 19 residues. After removal of 4 bases from V and 0 bases from J, the junction contained 13 bases not matched to a gene. On this clonotype itself: The target antigen is unknown.

The chain combines TRBV24-1 with TRBJ2-7; 11 nucleotides agree with TRBD2. The receptor was derived from a newborn girl in good health. Sample: cord blood. CDR3 sequence reads: CATSDSPPKTSGISYEQYF. The CDR3, as DNA: TGTGCCACCAGTGACTCACCACCCAAGACTAGCGGGATCTCCTACGAGCAGTACTTC.